The T cell receptor beta chain described here comes from a study of shared clonotypes between healthy human individuals. The replicate PCRs on unsorted PBMC were given about 0.3 ug DNA, which is about 30,000 T cell genomes. The repertoire was sequenced with immunoSEQ multiplex PCR; TCRdb's copy has only in-frame clones and lacks some. The profile shows roughly 500,000 clones, approximately 80% of them singletons. With 3 bases clipped from V and 0 bases from J, the junction kept 10 bases outside the gene matches. From germline, CDR1 is GTSNPN and CDR2 SVGIG (reference sequence). The length of the CDR3 is 18 residues. There were no recent acute infections or vaccinations among the donors, who were healthy HIV-negative adults. This clone was seen a single time.

The source is a woman between 40 and 55 years old in good health. Some clones in this sample may be carry-over from other donors' samples. The rearrangement joins TRBV30 to TRBJ1-5; 11 nucleotides agree with TRBD1. Sequenced material: PBMCs. The CDR3 sequence: CAWSAGTGGSHSNQPQHF. CDR3 nucleotide sequence: TGTGCCTGGAGCGCCGGGACAGGGGGTTCACATAGCAATCAGCCCCAGCATTTT. Looking up the rest from reference TRBV30 and TRBJ1-5 gives the full variable domain: SQTIHQWPATLVQPVGSPLSLECTVEGTSNPNLYWYRQAAGRGLQLLFYSVGIGQISSEVPQNLSASRPQDRQFILSSKKLLLSDSGFYLCAWSAGTGGSHSNQPQHFGDGTRLSIL.